The 8 T cell receptor beta chains below all came from one sample that was sequenced in a study of blood T cell repertoires in COVID-19. The data were produced by immunoSEQ multiplex PCR, yet TCRdb's version contains in-frame clones alone and is incomplete. The profile shows some 160,000 clones, approximately 80% of them singletons. Material: peripheral blood. Receptors were obtained from a human donor in a cohort sampled during active COVID-19.

This chain connects TRBV5-6 to TRBJ1-2, with a weak D call TRBD1 (6 bases). The CDR3 totals 13 residues. Trimming left V 5 bases short and J 8 bases short, with 16 bases between. The germline CDR1 and CDR2 sequences are SGHDT and YYEEEE. The DNA of the CDR3 is TGTGCCAGCAGTAAACAGGGCTTGGGAGGCTACACCTTC. It translates to CASSKQGLGGYTF.

The CDR3 is CASSARWDSINQPQHF. In DNA, the CDR3 is TGTGCCAGCAGTGCTCGATGGGACAGCATCAATCAGCCCCAGCATTTT. The gene calls are TRBV6-1 and TRBJ1-5; 7 nucleotides align to TRBD1. CDR3 length: 16 amino acids. The V gene end was trimmed by 4 bases and the J gene end by 3 bases; junction bases not matched to a gene: 9. Germline V gene data show CDR1 as MNHNS and CDR2 as SASEGT.

The rearrangement uses TRBV4-3 and TRBJ1-2; D remains ambiguous. Trimming left V 4 bases short and J 2 bases short, with 14 bases between. The CDR3 length is 15 residues. CDR1 is LGHNA and CDR2 is YSLEER in the germline V gene. CDR3 in amino acids: CASSPSGRINYGYTF. The CDR3 nucleotides are TGCGCCAGCAGCCCCTCCGGCAGGATAAACTATGGCTACACCTTC.

The rearrangement links TRBV7-9 to TRBJ2-3; TRBD2 matches at 8 bases. Germline V gene lookup returns CDR1 SEHNR and CDR2 FQNEAQ (reference sequence). The CDR3 loop spans 16 amino acids. The trim removed 5 bases at V and 4 bases at J, leaving 11 bases unmatched. CDR3 loop: CASSPRSGGASDTQYF. As DNA, the CDR3 is TGTGCCAGCAGCCCACGATCCGGGGGGGCGTCAGATACGCAGTATTTT.

V gene TRBV19 combines with J gene TRBJ1-2; D perhaps matches TRBD1 (6 bases). The V end lost 7 bases, the J end lost 4 bases, and 16 bases lay between the germline ends. This CDR3 is 14 amino acids long. Germline lookup yields CDR1 LNHDA and CDR2 SQIVND (reference sequence). CDR3 residues: CASNRDGQSYGYTF. The CDR3 DNA reads TGTGCCAGTAACCGGGACGGACAGAGCTATGGCTACACCTTC.

This chain connects TRBV7-9 to TRBJ2-7, with 11 bases matching TRBD2. V was pared by 1 base and J by 2 bases, with 1 base of the junction left unmatched. The CDR3 length is 15 residues. CDR1 and CDR2 from the germline V gene are SEHNR and FQNEAQ (reference sequence). The CDR3 here is CASSLEGLAAYEQYF. Written as DNA, the CDR3 is TGTGCCAGCAGCTTAGAGGGACTAGCGGCCTACGAGCAGTACTTC.

The rearrangement joins TRBV5-1 to TRBJ2-3; 7 nucleotides match TRBD1. The germline V gene encodes CDR1 SGHRS and CDR2 YFSETQ. This CDR3 is built from 15 residues. The V gene end was trimmed by 4 bases and the J gene end by 5 bases; junction bases not matched to a gene: 10. The CDR3 reads CASSTVGTARDTQYF. The CDR3 region has the DNA TGCGCCAGCAGCACAGTCGGGACAGCCCGAGATACGCAGTATTTT.

V is TRBV7-2 and J is TRBJ1-3, with 9 bases that match TRBD1. V trimming: 5 bases; J trimming: 3 bases; junction bases outside the gene matches: 8. Germline lookup yields CDR1 SGHTA and CDR2 FQGNSA. This CDR3 spans 16 amino acids. The CDR3 here is CASSLGQGHSGNTIYF. As DNA, the CDR3 is TGTGCCAGCAGCCTTGGACAGGGGCATAGTGGAAACACCATATATTTT.